The subject of this entry is one TCR beta chain. This sample's TCRbeta library carried unique molecular identifier barcodes. TCRdb reprocessed the PCR reads with MiXCR, giving one entry per CDR3 protein. The sample holds hundreds of thousands of distinct CDR3 sequences, over 9.5% seen once. The data were obtained in a study of T-cell reconstitution after alpha-beta-depleted transplantation in children. The CDR3 consists of 15 residues. Germline values: CDR1 MNHEY, CDR2 SVGAGI. V gave up 0 bases and J gave up 5 bases, with 13 bases separating them. This clonotype originated in a human donor who donated a stem cell graft to a child with acute myeloid leukemia. This rearrangement joins TRBV6-5 to TRBJ2-5, with TRBD2 as a possible D gene (5 bases). Sequenced material: PBMCs from the stem cell graft donor, taken from the stem cell graft. The CDR3 loop reads CASSYSRLARETQYF. CDR3 in DNA: TGTGCCAGCAGTTACTCCAGGCTAGCACGGGAGACCCAGTACTTC.